This T cell receptor beta chain was profiled in a study of shared clonotypes between healthy human individuals. Study-level information: There were three CD4 naive, three CD4 memory, two CD8 naive and one CD8 memory plates per donor. Study-level results: Though the depth was large, rarefaction showed that sorted-subset sequencing was incomplete.

CDR3 length equals 15 residues. V shed 4 bases and J 0 bases; nucleotides not matched to a gene: 2. Germline CDR1 is SGHRS and CDR2 is YFSETQ. About this clone itself: Its antigen remains unidentified.

The sorted-subset replicate PCRs were given around 190 ng DNA, which is tens of thousands of T cell genomes. Repertoires were generated with immunoSEQ multiplex PCR, while TCRdb's copy carries only in-frame clones and drops some. The table lists 850,000 to 1,100,000 clones, approximately 77% of them singletons, with 0.7% to 0.95% in the top ten. The chain recombines TRBV5-1 with TRBJ2-3, with 10 bases fitting TRBD2. The origin of this receptor is a man younger than 30 in good health. Some clones in this sample may be carry-over from other donors' samples. Sequenced: memory CD4+ T cells from PBMCs. Sample subset: CD45RA-negative fraction. The CDR3 sequence is CASSPAGGSTDTQYF. The CDR3 DNA reads TGCGCCAGCAGCCCAGCGGGAGGGAGCACAGATACGCAGTATTTT.